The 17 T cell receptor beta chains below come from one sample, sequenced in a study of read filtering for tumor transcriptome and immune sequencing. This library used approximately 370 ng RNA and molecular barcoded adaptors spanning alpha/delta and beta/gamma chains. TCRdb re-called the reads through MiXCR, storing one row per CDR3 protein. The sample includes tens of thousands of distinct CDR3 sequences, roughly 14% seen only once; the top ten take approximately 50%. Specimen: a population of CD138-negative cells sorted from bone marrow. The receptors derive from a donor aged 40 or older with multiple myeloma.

The CDR3 loop is CSVETQRQVDTIYF. The CDR3 DNA reads as TGCAGCGTTGAAACACAGAGACAGGTGGACACCATATATTTT. This chain links TRBV29-1 with TRBJ1-3, with D perhaps TRBD1 (6 bases). The CDR3 spans 14 residues. V lost 2 bases, J lost 8 bases, and 16 bases lay in between. Germline CDR1 and CDR2: SQVTM and ANQGSEA.

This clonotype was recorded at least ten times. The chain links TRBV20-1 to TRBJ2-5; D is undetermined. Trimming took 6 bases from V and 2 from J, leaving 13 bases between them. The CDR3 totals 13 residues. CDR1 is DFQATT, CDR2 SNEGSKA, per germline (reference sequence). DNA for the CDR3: TGCAGTGCAAGGGATGCAGCACAAGAGACCCAGTACTTC. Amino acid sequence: CSARDAAQETQYF.

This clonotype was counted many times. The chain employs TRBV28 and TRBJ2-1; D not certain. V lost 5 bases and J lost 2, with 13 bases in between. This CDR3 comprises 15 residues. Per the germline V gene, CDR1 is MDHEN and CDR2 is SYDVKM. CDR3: CASSEFKTTYNEQFF. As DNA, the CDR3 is TGTGCCAGCAGTGAATTTAAAACCACCTACAATGAGCAGTTCTTC.

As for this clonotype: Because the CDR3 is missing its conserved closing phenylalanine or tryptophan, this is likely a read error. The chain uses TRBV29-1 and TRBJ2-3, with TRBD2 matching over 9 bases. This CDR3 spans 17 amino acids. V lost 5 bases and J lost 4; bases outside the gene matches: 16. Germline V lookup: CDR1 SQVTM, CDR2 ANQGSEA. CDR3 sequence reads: CSVLASGIRPTPDTQYL. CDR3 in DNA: TGCAGCGTTTTGGCTAGCGGGATCCGACCGACCCCAGATACGCAGTATCTT.

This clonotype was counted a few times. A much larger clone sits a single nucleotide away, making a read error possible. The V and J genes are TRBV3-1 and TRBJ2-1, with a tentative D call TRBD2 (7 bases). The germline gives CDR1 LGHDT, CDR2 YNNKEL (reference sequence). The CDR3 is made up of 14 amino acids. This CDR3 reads CASSLGGWDNGQFF. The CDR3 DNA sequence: TGTGCCAGCAGCCTGGGAGGGTGGGACAATGGGCAGTTCTTC.

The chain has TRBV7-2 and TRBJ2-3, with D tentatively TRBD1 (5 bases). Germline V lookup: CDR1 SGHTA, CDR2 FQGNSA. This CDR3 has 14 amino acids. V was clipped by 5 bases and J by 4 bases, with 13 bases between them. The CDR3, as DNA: TGTGCCAGCAGCCTCAGGCCAGGGCCAGATACGCAGTATTTT. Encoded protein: CASSLRPGPDTQYF.

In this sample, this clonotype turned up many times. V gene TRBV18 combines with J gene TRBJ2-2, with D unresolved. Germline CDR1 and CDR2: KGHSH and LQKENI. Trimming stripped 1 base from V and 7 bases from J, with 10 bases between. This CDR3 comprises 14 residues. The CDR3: CASSPLGRSGELFF. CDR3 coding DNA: TGTGCCAGCTCACCACTCGGCCGTAGCGGGGAGCTGTTTTTT.

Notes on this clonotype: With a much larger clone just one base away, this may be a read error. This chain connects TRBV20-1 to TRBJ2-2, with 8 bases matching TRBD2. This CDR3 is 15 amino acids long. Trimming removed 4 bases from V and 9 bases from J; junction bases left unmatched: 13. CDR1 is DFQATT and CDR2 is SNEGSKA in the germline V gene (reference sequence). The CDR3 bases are TGCAGTGCTATCGATCCGGGACTAGGTCCCAGGGAGCTGTTTTTT. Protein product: CSAIDPGLGPRELFF.

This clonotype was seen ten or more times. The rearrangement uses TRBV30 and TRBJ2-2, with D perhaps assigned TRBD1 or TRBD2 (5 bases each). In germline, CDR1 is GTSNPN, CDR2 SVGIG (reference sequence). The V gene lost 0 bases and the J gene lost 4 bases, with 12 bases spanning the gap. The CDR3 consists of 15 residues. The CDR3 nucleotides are TGTGCCTGGAGTGTAGAACTGGGGGTCACCGGGGAGCTGTTTTTT. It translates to CAWSVELGVTGELFF. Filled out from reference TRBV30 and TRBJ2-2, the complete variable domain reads SQTIHQWPATLVQPVGSPLSLECTVEGTSNPNLYWYRQAAGRGLQLLFYSVGIGQISSEVPQNLSASRPQDRQFILSSKKLLLSDSGFYLCAWSVELGVTGELFFGEGSRLTVL.

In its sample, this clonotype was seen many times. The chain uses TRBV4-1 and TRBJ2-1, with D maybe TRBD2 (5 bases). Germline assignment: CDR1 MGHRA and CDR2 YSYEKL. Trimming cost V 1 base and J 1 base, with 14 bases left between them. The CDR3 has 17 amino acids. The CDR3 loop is CASSQAQRTLSYNEQFF. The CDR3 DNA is TGCGCCAGCAGCCAAGCCCAGCGGACCTTATCCTACAATGAGCAGTTCTTC.

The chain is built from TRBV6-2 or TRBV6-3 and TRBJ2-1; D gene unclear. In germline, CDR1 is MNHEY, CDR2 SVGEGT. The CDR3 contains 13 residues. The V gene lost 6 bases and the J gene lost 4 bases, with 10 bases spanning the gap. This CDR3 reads CASRTIEYNEQFF. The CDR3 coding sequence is TGTGCCAGCAGGACGATAGAGTACAATGAGCAGTTCTTC.

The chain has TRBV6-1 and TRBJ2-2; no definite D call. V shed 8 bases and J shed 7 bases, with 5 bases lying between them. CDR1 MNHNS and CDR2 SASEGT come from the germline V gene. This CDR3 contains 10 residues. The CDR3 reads CASFVGELFF. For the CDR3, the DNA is TGTGCCAGCTTTGTCGGGGAGCTGTTTTTT.

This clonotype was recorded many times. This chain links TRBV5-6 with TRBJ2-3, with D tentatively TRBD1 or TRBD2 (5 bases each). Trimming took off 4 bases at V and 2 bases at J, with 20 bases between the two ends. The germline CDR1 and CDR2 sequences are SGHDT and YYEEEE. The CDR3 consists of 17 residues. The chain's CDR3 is CASSLVGQGRDTDTQYF. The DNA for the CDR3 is TGTGCCAGCAGCCTGGTCGGGCAGGGTCGGGACACAGATACGCAGTATTTT.

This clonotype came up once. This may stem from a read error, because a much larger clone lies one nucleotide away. The CDR3 here is CASSYSWTGKACEQYF. The CDR3 DNA sequence: TGTGCCAGCAGTTACTCGTGGACAGGTAAAGCCTGCGAGCAGTACTTC. The V gene is TRBV6-1, the J gene TRBJ2-7, with 7 positions matching TRBD1. The junction had 16 bases not matched to a gene; V was cut back by 5 bases and J by 6 bases. Germline V CDR1 and CDR2: MNHNS, SASEGT. This CDR3 spans 16 amino acids.

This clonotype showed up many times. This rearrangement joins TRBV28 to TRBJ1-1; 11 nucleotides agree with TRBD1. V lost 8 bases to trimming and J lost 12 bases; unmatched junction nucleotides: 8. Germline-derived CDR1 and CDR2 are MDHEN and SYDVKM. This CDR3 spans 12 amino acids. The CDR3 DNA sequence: TGTGCCAGCGGCGGACAGGGGGCGAAGACTTTCTTT. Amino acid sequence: CASGGQGAKTFF. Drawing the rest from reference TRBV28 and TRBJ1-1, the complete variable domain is DVKVTQSSRYLVKRTGEKVFLECVQDMDHENMFWYRQDPGLGLRLIYFSYDVKMKEKGDIPEGYSVSREKKERFSLILESASTNQTSMYLCASGGQGAKTFFGQGTRLTVV.

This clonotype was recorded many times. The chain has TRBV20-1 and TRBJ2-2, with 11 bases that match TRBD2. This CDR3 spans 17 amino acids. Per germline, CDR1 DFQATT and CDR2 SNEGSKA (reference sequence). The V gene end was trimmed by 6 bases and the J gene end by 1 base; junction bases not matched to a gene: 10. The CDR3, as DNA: TGCAGTGCCCCCGGGCTAGCGGGAGGATGGAACACCGGGGAGCTGTTTTTT. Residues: CSAPGLAGGWNTGELFF.

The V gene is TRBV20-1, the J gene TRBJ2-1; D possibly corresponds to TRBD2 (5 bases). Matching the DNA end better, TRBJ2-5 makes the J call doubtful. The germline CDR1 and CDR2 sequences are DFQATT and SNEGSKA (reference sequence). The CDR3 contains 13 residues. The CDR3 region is CSAPIANQETQYF. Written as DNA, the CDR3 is TGCAGTGCTCCAATAGCGAACCAAGAGACCCAGTACTTC.